This T cell receptor beta chain was identified in a study of shared clonotypes between healthy human individuals (dated by TCRdb to 2020 to 2021). Regarding the research as a whole: The cohort included a few men and a couple of women between 18 and 49 years of age. For each donor, three plates each were used for CD4 naive and CD4 memory, two plates were used for CD8 naive, and one plate was used for CD8 memory. To estimate repertoire size and how much clonotype sharing occurs between individuals, the study deeply sequenced the blood TCR repertoires of several healthy adults. Libraries were prepared and TCR repertoires were sequenced by different laboratories using diverse techniques, in order to increase sequencing depth and limit assay-specific biases. Per donor, leukapheresis produced somewhere between about 0.9 and 9.5 billion PBMCs. Broad study findings and their caveats: Roughly 5.2% of naive CD4, 3% to 4% of naive CD8, approximately 2.2% of memory CD4, and roughly 0.4% of memory CD8 clonotypes were shared across a few donors. Based on pairwise subsampling, the degree of clonotype sharing among donors was expected to be affected by sequencing depth. Because the study included a small number of donors, the genetic and exposure-history diversity represented was limited. Rarefaction of sorted-subset datasets indicated incomplete sequencing despite the large sequencing depth. Naive subsets generally had larger estimated clonotype richness than memory subsets. Clonotypes shared by all four sorted-subset donors showed higher generation probabilities than non-shared clonotypes. Only blood was sampled, and tissue TCR repertoires likely differ from those in blood.

The donors were healthy, HIV-negative adults who had no recently reported acute infections or vaccinations. Every donor was a Caucasian adult residing in Nashville, Tennessee, USA. CD4+ T cells were enriched through magnetic negative selection, after which naive cells were positively selected on CD45RA and the remaining negative fraction served as the memory subset. Blood was obtained by leukapheresis, after which PBMCs were separated by Ficoll-Histopaque density gradient centrifugation and cryopreserved in liquid nitrogen vapor phase. Purity and quantity of every magnetically sorted T cell population were checked by analytical flow cytometry. Genomic DNA was isolated from every sorted fraction and measured by UV absorbance on a Nanodrop 2000c. Concerning this clone: Its cognate antigen has yet to be identified. One base away there is no much larger clone; base qualities are not given.

V gives up 5 bases and J gives up 1 base, and the segment between their germline ends measures 20 bases. The germline V gene encodes CDR1 KGHSH and CDR2 LQKENI. The CDR3 contains 17 residues, cysteine and phenylalanine counted. This entry keeps only the CDR3 DNA: 51 bases, framed from base 1. Using the deep immunoSEQ assay, TCR CDR3 regions were amplified from genomic DNA by multiplex PCR. Extracted genomic DNA from each cell subset was spread evenly across all wells of several immunoSEQ 96-well plates, with each plate serving as a replicate. For sorted subsets, about 200 ng genomic DNA, equal to 30,000 to 35,000 T cell genomes, was loaded into each replicate PCR. Purified libraries were measured with a Qubit 3.0 fluorometer, size-checked on a Bioanalyzer 2100, and measured again with the KAPA Library Quantification kit. A separate single-read 150-cycle Illumina NextSeq 550 flow cell was used to sequence each immunoSEQ 96-well plate. The study's processing was this. Because only junctional sequences without quality scores were contained in the immunoSEQ output, filtering matching that applied to full-length reads could not be performed. Sequences were annotated with PyIR, a Python wrapper for IgBLAST v1.9, using IMGT germline references to assign V/J genes and CDR3. Any read was removed if the V/J assignment was weak (E-value above 1e-6), the CDR3 was missing, or the read contained stop codons, out-of-frame junctions, or ambiguous translated residues. V3J clonotypes were defined as sequences sharing an identical inferred V gene, J gene, and CDR3 amino acid sequence. The percentage overlap between two repertoires was calculated by dividing the number of shared unique clonotypes by the size of the smaller repertoire. RTK rarefaction, the Chao1 estimator, and Recon v2.1 estimates of unobserved clonotypes were used to assess repertoire richness. Generation probabilities were computed with OLGA for all TCRbeta clonotypes obtained by the gDNA method from a handful of donors. Not all clones reach the TCRdb copy of this immuneACCESS table, which keeps in-frame sequences only. Checked studies attribute under half of the gap to unresolved V genes and leave the rest unexplained. Clone size and the V and J calls come from that table; the DNA yielded D and trimming. The table for this sample lists about 2.4 million clones; 80% to 95% of them were counted only once. 0.36% of the sample belongs to the ten largest clones.

The specimen was naive CD4+ T cells from PBMCs. What this sample's cell subset or site label stands for: CD45RA+ positively selected. The TCR comes from a man between 18 and 29 years old in good health. Some clones in this sample may be carry-over from other donors' samples. The rearranged chain carries TRBV18 and TRBJ1-1, and perhaps TRBD1 as D gene, on 6 matching bases. The DNA sequence is as follows: TGTGCCAGCTCAAGCCGGGTCCTCACAGGGACGAACACTGAAGCTTTCTTT. Its product reads: CASSSRVLTGTNTEAFF.